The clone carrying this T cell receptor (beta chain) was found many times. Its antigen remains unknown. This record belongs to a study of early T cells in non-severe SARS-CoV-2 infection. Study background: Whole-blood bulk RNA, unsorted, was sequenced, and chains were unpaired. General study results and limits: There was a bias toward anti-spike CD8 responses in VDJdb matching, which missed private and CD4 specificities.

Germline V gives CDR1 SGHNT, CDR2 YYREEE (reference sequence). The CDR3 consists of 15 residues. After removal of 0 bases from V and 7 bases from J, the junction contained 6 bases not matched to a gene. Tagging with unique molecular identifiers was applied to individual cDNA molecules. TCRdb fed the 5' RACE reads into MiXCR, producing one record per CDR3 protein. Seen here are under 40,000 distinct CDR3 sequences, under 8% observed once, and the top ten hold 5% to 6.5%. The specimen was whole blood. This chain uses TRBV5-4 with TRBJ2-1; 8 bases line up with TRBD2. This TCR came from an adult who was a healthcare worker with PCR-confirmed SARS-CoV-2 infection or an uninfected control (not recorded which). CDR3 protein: CASSLEAGTSNEQFF. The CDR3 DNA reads TGTGCCAGCAGCTTGGAAGCCGGGACTAGTAATGAGCAGTTCTTC.